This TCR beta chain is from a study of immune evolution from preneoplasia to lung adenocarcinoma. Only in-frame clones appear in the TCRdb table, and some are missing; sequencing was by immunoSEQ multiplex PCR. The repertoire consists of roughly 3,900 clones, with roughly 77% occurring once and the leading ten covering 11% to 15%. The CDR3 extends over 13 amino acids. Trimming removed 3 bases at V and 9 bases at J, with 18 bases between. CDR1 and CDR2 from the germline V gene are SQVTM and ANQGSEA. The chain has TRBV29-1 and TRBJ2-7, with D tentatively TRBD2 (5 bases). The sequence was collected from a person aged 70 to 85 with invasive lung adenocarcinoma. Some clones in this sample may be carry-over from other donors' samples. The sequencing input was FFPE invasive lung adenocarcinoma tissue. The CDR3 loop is CSVEKLVPGGQYF. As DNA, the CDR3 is TGCAGCGTTGAGAAACTAGTCCCCGGCGGGCAGTACTTC.